What follows describes a single T cell receptor beta chain. This CDR3 region has 13 residues. CDR1 LNHDA and CDR2 SQIVND come from the germline V gene (reference sequence). Trimming took 6 bases from V and 1 from J, leaving 9 bases between them. The data are from a study of OX40 agonist ivuxolimab in advanced cancers. Study summary: Dose-escalation patients had hepatocellular carcinoma, melanoma, renal cell or head and neck cancer.

Repertoires were generated with immunoSEQ multiplex PCR, while TCRdb's copy carries only in-frame clones and drops some. The sample lists tens of thousands of clones, 94% seen once, with 20% in the top ten. J is TRBJ1-1 and V is TRBV19; D gene unclear. The receptor was derived from an adult with an advanced solid tumor such as melanoma, head and neck, liver or kidney cancer. This specimen was CD4+ or CD8+ T cells sorted from blood, taken in a trial of the OX40 agonist ivuxolimab. DNA of the CDR3: TGTGCCAGTAGCCTGGGCCGGAACACTGAAGCTTTCTTT. This translates into CASSLGRNTEAFF.